One sample yielded the 18 T cell receptor beta chains listed below, sequenced in a study of beta chain features in type 1 diabetes (dated 2018 in TCRdb). Study-wide conclusions, independent of this receptor: In all four CD4+ subsets, TCRB CDR3 length was moderately but significantly shorter in type 1 diabetes patients.

To prepare the library, the immunoSEQ multiplex PCR assay was applied. The entire amount of isolated RNA was reverse transcribed using the High Capacity cDNA Reverse Transcription Kit, so the sequenced TCRB transcripts were expressed ones. TCRdb re-hosts the immuneACCESS table, in-frame sequences only. Its copies lack some clones; in the studies checked, an unresolved V gene accounts for under half of them, and the cause for the rest is not known. Present in this sample are almost 350,000 clones, approximately 9.7% of which were seen just once. Approximately 1% of the sample lies in the top ten. These TCRs are of unknown antigen specificity. Sequenced input: central memory CD4+ T cells from blood. These receptors all stem from a young man with type 1 diabetes.

This clone has only a few counts. This chain uses TRBV7-2 with TRBJ2-3, with TRBD2 as a possible D gene (5 bases). Trimming pared 6 bases from V and 0 bases from J, leaving 13 bases between. The CDR3 totals 15 residues. Germline V gene data show CDR1 as SGHTA and CDR2 as FQGNSA. The CDR3 is CASRGPGLSTDTQYF. CDR3 nucleotide sequence: TGTGCCAGCAGGGGTCCGGGATTAAGCACAGATACGCAGTATTTT.

The chain joins TRBV6-1 to TRBJ1-2; D is undetermined. Trimming stripped 8 bases from V and 2 bases from J, with 12 bases between. This CDR3 contains 13 residues. Germline V gene lookup returns CDR1 MNHNS and CDR2 SASEGT. CDR3 sequence (DNA): TGTGCCAGCCGAGAACCTGGAAACTATGGCTACACCTTC. Protein sequence: CASREPGNYGYTF.

This clone was seen a few times. The chain carries TRBV5-6 and TRBJ2-5; TRBD1 matches 9 bases. The tail of the sequence fits TRBJ2-7 better, so the J call may be wrong. Germline-derived CDR1 and CDR2 are SGHDT and YYEEEE. This CDR3 has 16 amino acids. Here the CDR3 reads CASSHPRDRDSYEQYF. The CDR3, as DNA: TGTGCCAGCAGCCATCCCCGGGACAGGGACTCCTACGAGCAGTACTTC.

The rearrangement uses TRBV4-3 and TRBJ2-5; D possibly matches TRBD1 or TRBD2 (5 bases each). The CDR3 sequence is 16 residues long. The V gene's germline CDR1 is LGHNA and CDR2 YSLEER. The V gene lost 0 bases and the J gene lost 4 bases, with 15 bases spanning the gap. For the CDR3, the DNA is TGCGCCAGCAGCCAAGATGGGACGGGGACGGGAGAGACCCAGTACTTC. Amino acids: CASSQDGTGTGETQYF.

In its sample, this clone was seen a few times. The chain carries TRBV7-2 and TRBJ2-3; D is possibly TRBD2 (5 bases). The CDR3 totals 14 residues. V shed 5 bases and J shed 2 bases, with 11 bases lying between them. From germline, CDR1 is SGHTA and CDR2 FQGNSA. DNA of the CDR3: TGTGCCAGCAGCCAAGGACTTTTCACAGATACGCAGTATTTT. This gives the protein CASSQGLFTDTQYF.

This clone was detected a few times. This chain links TRBV28 with TRBJ2-5; maybe TRBD2 (6 bases). CDR3 size: 14 residues. Trimming took 2 bases from V and 4 from J, leaving 11 bases between them. Per germline, CDR1 MDHEN and CDR2 SYDVKM. The CDR3 nucleotides are TGTGCCAGCAGTTTAGGAGGGAAAGGAGAGACCCAGTACTTC. Residues: CASSLGGKGETQYF.

A few counts support this clone. The DNA for the CDR3 is TGTGCCAGCAGGTCGACGGGAGGCAGGGGCTATGGCTACACCTTC. Translation: CASRSTGGRGYGYTF. The chain employs TRBV6-6 and TRBJ1-2; tentatively, D is TRBD1 (6 bases). This CDR3 comprises 15 residues. Between the trimmed V and J ends, which lost 6 bases and 4 bases, there was a span of 18 bases. CDR1 is MNHNY, CDR2 SVGAGI, per germline (reference sequence).

This clone was detected a few times. This chain connects TRBV7-6 to TRBJ1-6; 10 bases line up with TRBD1. In germline, CDR1 is SGHVS, CDR2 FNYEAQ. The CDR3 consists of 13 residues. Germline trimming cut 5 bases from V and 10 bases from J; bases unmatched to any gene: 2. The CDR3 bases are TGTGCCAGCAGCGGACAGGGGGTCTCACCCCTCCACTTT. Amino acid sequence: CASSGQGVSPLHF. Filled out from reference TRBV7-6 and TRBJ1-6, the complete variable domain reads GAGVSQSPRYKVTKRGQDVALRCDPISGHVSLYWYRQALGQGPEFLTYFNYEAQQDKSGLPNDRFSAERPEGSISTLTIQRTEQRDSAMYRCASSGQGVSPLHFGNGTRLTVT.

This rearrangement joins TRBV27 to TRBJ1-5; D unclear. The CDR3 runs to 15 residues. Between the trimmed V and J ends, which lost 6 bases and 4 bases, there was a span of 16 bases. Germline CDR1 reads MNHEY; CDR2 reads SMNVEV (reference sequence). The CDR3 nucleotides read TGTGCCAGCAGAATAAGCCGGGCCGGGAATCAGCCCCAGCATTTT. Translated, it gives CASRISRAGNQPQHF.

This clone came up a few times. The genes are TRBV10-3 and TRBJ2-3, with D possibly being TRBD2 (5 bases). CDR1 is ENHRY, CDR2 SYGVKD, per germline. The CDR3 loop spans 15 amino acids. The V gene lost 0 bases and the J gene lost 1 base, with 8 bases spanning the gap. The CDR3 loop reads CAISESMRGTDTQYF. CDR3 coding DNA: TGTGCCATCAGTGAGTCGATGAGGGGCACAGATACGCAGTATTTT.

This sequence joins TRBV11-2 and TRBJ1-2, with D tentatively TRBD1 (6 bases). The germline V gene encodes CDR1 SGHAT and CDR2 FQNNGV. The CDR3 runs 17 residues. V was shortened by 5 bases and J by 4 bases, with 23 bases between the two germline ends. This CDR3 reads CASSLMGLQGGGYGYTF. The CDR3 region has the DNA TGTGCCAGCAGCCTAATGGGTTTACAGGGAGGTGGCTATGGCTACACCTTC.

This clone was picked up a small number of times. The chain joins TRBV27 to TRBJ2-7, with 8 positions matching TRBD1. The V and J ends lost 3 bases and 2 bases, in that order; junction bases with no gene match: 6. The germline gives CDR1 MNHEY, CDR2 SMNVEV (reference sequence). The length of the CDR3 is 15 residues. This CDR3 is CASSLVGQGPYEQYF. The CDR3 nucleotides read TGTGCCAGCAGTTTGGTCGGACAGGGCCCCTACGAGCAGTACTTC.

The gene calls are TRBV7-9 and TRBJ2-6; D gene uncertain. This CDR3 contains 15 residues. Trimming stripped 3 bases from V and 2 bases from J, with 8 bases between. Looked up from germline, CDR1 is SEHNR and CDR2 is FQNEAQ (reference sequence). The CDR3 DNA is TGTGCCAGCAGCTTTTGGGCGCCTGGGGCCAACGTCCTGACTTTC. Amino acid sequence: CASSFWAPGANVLTF. The full variable domain, rest sourced from reference TRBV7-9 and TRBJ2-6, is DTGVSQNPRHKITKRGQNVTFRCDPISEHNRLYWYRQTLGQGPEFLTYFQNEAQLEKSRLLSDRFSAERPKGSFSTLEIQRTEQGDSAMYLCASSFWAPGANVLTFGAGSRLTVL.

This clone was counted only a few times. The chain carries TRBV10-1 and TRBJ1-4; TRBD1 is a possible D gene (5 bases). CDR1 WNHNN and CDR2 SYGVQD come from the germline V gene (reference sequence). This CDR3 region has 17 residues. Trimming removed 4 bases at V and 2 bases at J, with 17 bases between. This CDR3 reads CASSVPGLGRTNEKLFF. The CDR3 region has the DNA TGCGCCAGCAGTGTTCCGGGACTGGGGAGGACTAATGAAAAACTGTTTTTT.

The table lists this clone with a few counts. The gene calls are TRBV18 and TRBJ1-1; D is unresolved. Per germline, CDR1 KGHSH and CDR2 LQKENI. The CDR3 sequence is 14 residues long. Trimming pared 4 bases from V and 1 base from J, leaving 10 bases between. The CDR3 reads CASSQEDQNTEAFF. CDR3 nucleotides: TGTGCCAGCTCACAGGAGGACCAGAACACTGAAGCTTTCTTT. The full variable domain, its missing parts supplied by reference TRBV18 and TRBJ1-1, is NAGVMQNPRHLVRRRGQEARLRCSPMKGHSHVYWYRQLPEEGLKFMVYLQKENIIDESGMPKERFSAEFPKEGPSILRIQQVVRGDSAAYFCASSQEDQNTEAFFGQGTRLTVV.

This clone was seen only a few times. V and J are TRBV10-3 and TRBJ2-5; TRBD2 aligns across 14 bases. V was clipped by 6 bases and J by 4 bases; unmatched bases: 1. The CDR3 has 14 residues. The germline gives CDR1 ENHRY, CDR2 SYGVKD. The CDR3 sequence is CAIRGTSGGETQYF. The CDR3 DNA is TGTGCCATCAGAGGGACTAGCGGGGGAGAGACCCAGTACTTC.

V gene TRBV6-5 combines with J gene TRBJ1-2, with D possibly matching TRBD1 (6 bases). Germline V gene lookup returns CDR1 MNHEY and CDR2 SVGAGI. This CDR3 has 13 residues. V was cut by 6 bases and J by 8 bases, with 16 bases left in between. The CDR3 nucleotides read TGTGCCAGCAGCCCTACAGGGACGGACGGCTACACCTTC. Translated: CASSPTGTDGYTF.

This clone was counted only a few times. The chain has TRBV2 and TRBJ2-4, with 7 bases lining up with TRBD1. CDR3 size: 14 residues. V lost 5 bases and J lost 9; bases outside the gene matches: 10. The germline gives CDR1 SNHLY, CDR2 FYNNEI. CDR3 loop: CASSTLGGLGIQYF. The CDR3 region has the DNA TGTGCCAGCAGTACACTAGGGGGCTTGGGCATTCAGTACTTC.